Listed here is a single T cell receptor beta chain. The sample originates from a study of OX40 agonist ivuxolimab in advanced cancers. Clones were sequenced by immunoSEQ multiplex PCR, and TCRdb holds only the in-frame ones, with some missing. The profile shows about 120,000 clones, around 89% of them singletons. The specimen comprised CD4+ or CD8+ T cells sorted from blood, sampled in a trial of the OX40 agonist ivuxolimab. The TCR originated in an adult with an advanced solid tumor such as melanoma, head and neck, liver or kidney cancer.

The CDR3 bases are TGTGCCAGCAGTTCCCGACAGGGGGCGCTTCTAAGGTCACCCCTCCACTTT. Translation: CASSSRQGALLRSPLHF. The chain is built from TRBV28 and TRBJ1-6, with 10 positions matching TRBD1. Germline CDR1 reads MDHEN; CDR2 reads SYDVKM. Unmatched junction bases numbered 13, after V lost 4 bases and J lost 10 bases. This CDR3 has 17 residues.